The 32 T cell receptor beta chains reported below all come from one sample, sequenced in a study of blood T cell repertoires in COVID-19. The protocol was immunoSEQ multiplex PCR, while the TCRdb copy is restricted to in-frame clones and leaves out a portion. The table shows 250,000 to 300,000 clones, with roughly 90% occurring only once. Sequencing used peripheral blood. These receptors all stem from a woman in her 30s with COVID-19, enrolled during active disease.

The CDR3 bases are TGCGCCAGCAGCCAAGTATTCGAACAGACAGATACGCAGTATTTT. It specifies CASSQVFEQTDTQYF. V and J are TRBV4-1 and TRBJ2-3; D remains ambiguous. Trimming shortened V by 1 base and J by 3 bases, and 11 bases separated the two germline ends. The CDR3 runs to 15 residues. CDR1 MGHRA and CDR2 YSYEKL come from the germline V gene.

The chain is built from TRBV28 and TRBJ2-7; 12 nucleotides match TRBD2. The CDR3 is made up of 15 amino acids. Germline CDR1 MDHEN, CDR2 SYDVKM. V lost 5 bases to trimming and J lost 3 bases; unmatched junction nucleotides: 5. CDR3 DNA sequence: TGTGCCAGCAGTCAGACTAGCGGGAGACTCTACGAGCAGTACTTC. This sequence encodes CASSQTSGRLYEQYF.

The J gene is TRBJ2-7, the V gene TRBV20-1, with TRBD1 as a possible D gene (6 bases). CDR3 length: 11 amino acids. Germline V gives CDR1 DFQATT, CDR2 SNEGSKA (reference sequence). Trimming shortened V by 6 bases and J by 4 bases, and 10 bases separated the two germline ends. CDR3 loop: CSARQDYEQYF. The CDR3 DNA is TGCAGTGCGAGACAGGATTACGAGCAGTACTTC.

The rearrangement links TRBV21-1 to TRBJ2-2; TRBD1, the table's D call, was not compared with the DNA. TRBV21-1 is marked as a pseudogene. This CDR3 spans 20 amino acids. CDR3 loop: CASSKSTGHGILTNTGELFF. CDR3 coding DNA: TGTGCCAGCAGCAAATCGACGGGACACGGAATATTAACGAACACCGGGGAGCTGTTTTTT.

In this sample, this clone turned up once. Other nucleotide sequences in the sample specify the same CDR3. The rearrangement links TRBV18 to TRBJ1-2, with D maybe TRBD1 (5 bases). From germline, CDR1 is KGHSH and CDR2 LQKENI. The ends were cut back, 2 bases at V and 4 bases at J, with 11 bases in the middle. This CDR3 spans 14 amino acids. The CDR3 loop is CASSPSREGYGYTF. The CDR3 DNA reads TGTGCCAGCTCACCAAGCAGGGAGGGCTATGGCTACACCTTC.

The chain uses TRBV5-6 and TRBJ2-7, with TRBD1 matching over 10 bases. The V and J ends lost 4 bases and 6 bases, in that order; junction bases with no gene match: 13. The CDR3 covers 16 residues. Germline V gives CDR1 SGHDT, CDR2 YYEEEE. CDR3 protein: CASSPMTGGYLLEQYF. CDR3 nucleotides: TGTGCCAGCAGCCCCATGACAGGGGGCTACCTACTCGAGCAGTACTTC.

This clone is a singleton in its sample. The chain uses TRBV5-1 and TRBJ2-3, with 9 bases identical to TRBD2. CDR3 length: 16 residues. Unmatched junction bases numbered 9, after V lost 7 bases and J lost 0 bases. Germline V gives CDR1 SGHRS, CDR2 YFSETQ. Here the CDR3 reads CASHLLAGRSTDTQYF. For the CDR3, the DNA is TGCGCCAGCCACCTTCTAGCGGGAAGGAGCACAGATACGCAGTATTTT.

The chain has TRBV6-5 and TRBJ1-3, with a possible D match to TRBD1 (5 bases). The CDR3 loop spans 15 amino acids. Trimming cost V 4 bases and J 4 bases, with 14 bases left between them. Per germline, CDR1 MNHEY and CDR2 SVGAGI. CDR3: CASSSQGMVGNTIYF. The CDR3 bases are TGTGCCAGCAGTTCCCAGGGTATGGTAGGAAACACCATATATTTT.

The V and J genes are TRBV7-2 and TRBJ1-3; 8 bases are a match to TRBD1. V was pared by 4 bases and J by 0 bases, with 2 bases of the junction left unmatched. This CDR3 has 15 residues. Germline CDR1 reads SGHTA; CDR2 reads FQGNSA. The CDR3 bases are TGTGCCAGCAGCTGGGACAGGCTCTCTGGAAACACCATATATTTT. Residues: CASSWDRLSGNTIYF.

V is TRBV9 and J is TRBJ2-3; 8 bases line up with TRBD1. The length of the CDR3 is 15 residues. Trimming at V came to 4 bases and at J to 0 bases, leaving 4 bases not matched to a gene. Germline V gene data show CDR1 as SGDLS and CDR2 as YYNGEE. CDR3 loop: CASSLRDRSTDTQYF. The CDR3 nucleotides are TGTGCCAGCAGCCTCCGGGACAGGAGCACAGATACGCAGTATTTT. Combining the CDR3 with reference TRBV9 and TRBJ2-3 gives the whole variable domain DSGVTQTPKHLITATGQRVTLRCSPRSGDLSVYWYQQSLDQGLQFLIQYYNGEERAKGNILERFSAQQFPDLHSELNLSSLELGDSALYFCASSLRDRSTDTQYFGPGTRLTVL.

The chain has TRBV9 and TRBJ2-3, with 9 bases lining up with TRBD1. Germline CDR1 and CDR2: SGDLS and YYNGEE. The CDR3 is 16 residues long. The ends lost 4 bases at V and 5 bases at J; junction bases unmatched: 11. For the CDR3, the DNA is TGTGCCAGCAGCTCGAGCCGGGACAGGGATAGAGATACGCAGTATTTT. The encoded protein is CASSSSRDRDRDTQYF.

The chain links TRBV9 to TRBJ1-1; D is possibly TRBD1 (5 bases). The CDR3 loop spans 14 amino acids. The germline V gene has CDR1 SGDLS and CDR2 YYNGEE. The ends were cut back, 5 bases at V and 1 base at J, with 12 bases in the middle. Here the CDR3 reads CASSWVGANTEAFF. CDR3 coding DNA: TGTGCCAGCAGTTGGGTTGGGGCGAACACTGAAGCTTTCTTT.

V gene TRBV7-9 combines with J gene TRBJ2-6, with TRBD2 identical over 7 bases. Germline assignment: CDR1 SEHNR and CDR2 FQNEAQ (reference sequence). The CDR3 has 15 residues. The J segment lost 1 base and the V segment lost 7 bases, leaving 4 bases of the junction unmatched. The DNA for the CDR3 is TGTGCCAGCAAGCGGGATCAATCTGGGGCCAACGTCCTGACTTTC. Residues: CASKRDQSGANVLTF.

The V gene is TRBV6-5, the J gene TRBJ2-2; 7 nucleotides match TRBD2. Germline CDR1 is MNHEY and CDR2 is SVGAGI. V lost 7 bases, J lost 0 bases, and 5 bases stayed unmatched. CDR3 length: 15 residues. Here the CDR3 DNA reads TGTGCCAGCACCCCTGGGGGGGCGAACACCGGGGAGCTGTTTTTT. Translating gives CASTPGGANTGELFF.

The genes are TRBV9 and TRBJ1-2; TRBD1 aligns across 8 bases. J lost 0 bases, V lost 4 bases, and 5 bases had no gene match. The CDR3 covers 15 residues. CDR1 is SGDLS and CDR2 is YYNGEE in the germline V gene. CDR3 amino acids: CASSSGQGANYGYTF. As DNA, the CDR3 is TGTGCCAGCAGCTCCGGACAGGGAGCTAACTATGGCTACACCTTC.

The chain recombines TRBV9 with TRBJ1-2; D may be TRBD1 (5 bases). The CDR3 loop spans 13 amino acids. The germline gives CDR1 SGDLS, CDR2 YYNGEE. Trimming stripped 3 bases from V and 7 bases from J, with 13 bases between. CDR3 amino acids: CASSAPSGGGYTF. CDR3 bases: TGTGCCAGCAGCGCCCCTTCGGGGGGTGGCTACACCTTC.

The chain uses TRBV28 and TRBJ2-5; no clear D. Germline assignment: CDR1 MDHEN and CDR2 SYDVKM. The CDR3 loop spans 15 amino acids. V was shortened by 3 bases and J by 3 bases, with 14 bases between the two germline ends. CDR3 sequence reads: CASSLESAEKETQYF. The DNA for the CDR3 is TGTGCCAGCAGTTTGGAGTCGGCAGAAAAAGAGACCCAGTACTTC.

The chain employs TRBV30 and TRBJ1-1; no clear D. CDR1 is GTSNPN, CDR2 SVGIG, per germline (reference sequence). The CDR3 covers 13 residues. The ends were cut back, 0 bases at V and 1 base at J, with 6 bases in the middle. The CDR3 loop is CAWSVQENTEAFF. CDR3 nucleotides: TGTGCCTGGAGTGTACAAGAGAACACTGAAGCTTTCTTT.

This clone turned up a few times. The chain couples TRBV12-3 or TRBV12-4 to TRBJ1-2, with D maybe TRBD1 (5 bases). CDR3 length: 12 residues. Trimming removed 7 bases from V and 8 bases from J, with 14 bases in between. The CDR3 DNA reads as TGTGCCAGCACCGACAGCCCCCTCGGCTACACCTTC. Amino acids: CASTDSPLGYTF.

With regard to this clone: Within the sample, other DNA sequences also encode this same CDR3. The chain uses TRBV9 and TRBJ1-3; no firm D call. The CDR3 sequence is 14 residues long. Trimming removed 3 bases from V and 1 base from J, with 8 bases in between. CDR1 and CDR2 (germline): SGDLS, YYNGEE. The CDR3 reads CASSDTGSGNTIYF. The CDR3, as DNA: TGTGCCAGCAGCGATACGGGATCTGGAAACACCATATATTTT.

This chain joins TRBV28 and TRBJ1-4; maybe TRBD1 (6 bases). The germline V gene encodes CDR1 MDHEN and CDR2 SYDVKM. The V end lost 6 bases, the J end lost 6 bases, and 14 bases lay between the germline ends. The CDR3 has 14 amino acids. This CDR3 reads CASRPGVGHEKLFF. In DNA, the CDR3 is TGTGCCAGCAGACCAGGGGTAGGGCATGAAAAACTGTTTTTT.

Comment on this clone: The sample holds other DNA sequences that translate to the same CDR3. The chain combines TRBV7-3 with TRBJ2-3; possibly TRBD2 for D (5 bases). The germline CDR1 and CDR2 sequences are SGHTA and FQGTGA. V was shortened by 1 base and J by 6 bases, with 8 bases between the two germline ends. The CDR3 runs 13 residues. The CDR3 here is CASSLNRGDTQYF. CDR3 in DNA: TGTGCCAGCAGCTTAAACCGCGGGGATACGCAGTATTTT.

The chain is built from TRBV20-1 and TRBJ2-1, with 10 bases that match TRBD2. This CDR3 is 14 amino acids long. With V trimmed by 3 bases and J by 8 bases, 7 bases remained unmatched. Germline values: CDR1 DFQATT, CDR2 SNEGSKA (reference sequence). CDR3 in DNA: TGCAGTGCTAGTGCTAGCGGGAGTTTGTATGAGCAGTTCTTC. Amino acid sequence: CSASASGSLYEQFF.

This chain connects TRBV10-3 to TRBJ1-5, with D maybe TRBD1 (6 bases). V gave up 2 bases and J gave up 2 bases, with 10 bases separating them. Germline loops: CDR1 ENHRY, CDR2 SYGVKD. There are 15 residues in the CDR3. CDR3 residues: CAISERGMGNQPQHF. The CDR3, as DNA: TGTGCCATCAGTGAGAGGGGGATGGGCAATCAGCCCCAGCATTTT.

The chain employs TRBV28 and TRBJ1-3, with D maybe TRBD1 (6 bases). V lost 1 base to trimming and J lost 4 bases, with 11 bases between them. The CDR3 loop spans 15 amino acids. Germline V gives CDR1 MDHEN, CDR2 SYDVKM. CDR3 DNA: TGTGCCAGCAGTTTATCGCAGGGGACGGGAAACACCATATATTTT. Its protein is CASSLSQGTGNTIYF.

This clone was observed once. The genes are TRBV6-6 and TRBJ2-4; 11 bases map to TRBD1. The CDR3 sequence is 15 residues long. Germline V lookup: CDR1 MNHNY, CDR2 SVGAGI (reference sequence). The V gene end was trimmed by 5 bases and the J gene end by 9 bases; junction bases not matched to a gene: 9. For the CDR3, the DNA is TGTGCCAGCAGTCCCGGGACAGGGGGGTACGGCATTCAGTACTTC. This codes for CASSPGTGGYGIQYF.

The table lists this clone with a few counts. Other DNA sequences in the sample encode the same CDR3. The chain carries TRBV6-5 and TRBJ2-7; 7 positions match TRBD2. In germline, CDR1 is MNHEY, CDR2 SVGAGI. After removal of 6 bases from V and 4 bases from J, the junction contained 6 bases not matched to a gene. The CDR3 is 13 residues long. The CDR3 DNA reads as TGTGCCAGCAGCCGGACTAGTTCTTACGAGCAGTACTTC. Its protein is CASSRTSSYEQYF.

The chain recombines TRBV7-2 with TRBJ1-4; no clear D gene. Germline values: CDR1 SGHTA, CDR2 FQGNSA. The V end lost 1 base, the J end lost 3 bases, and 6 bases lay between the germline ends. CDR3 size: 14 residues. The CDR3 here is CASSLVQANEKLFF. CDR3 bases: TGTGCCAGCAGCTTAGTCCAGGCTAATGAAAAACTGTTTTTT.

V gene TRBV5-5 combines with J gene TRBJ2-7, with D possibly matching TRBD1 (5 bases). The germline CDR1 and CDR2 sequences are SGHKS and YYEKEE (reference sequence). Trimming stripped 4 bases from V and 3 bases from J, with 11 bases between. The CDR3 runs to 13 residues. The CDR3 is CASSPDIGYEQYF. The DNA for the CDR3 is TGTGCCAGCAGCCCGGACATAGGCTACGAGCAGTACTTC.

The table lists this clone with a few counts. Written as DNA, the CDR3 is TGTGCCAGCAGCTTAAACAGGGCGGGCACCGGGGAGCTGTTTTTT. Residues: CASSLNRAGTGELFF. The chain is built from TRBV11-2 and TRBJ2-2, with a weak D call TRBD1 (6 bases). Germline V lookup: CDR1 SGHAT, CDR2 FQNNGV. CDR3 length: 15 residues. The V end was cut by 2 bases, the J end by 4 bases, with 11 bases between.

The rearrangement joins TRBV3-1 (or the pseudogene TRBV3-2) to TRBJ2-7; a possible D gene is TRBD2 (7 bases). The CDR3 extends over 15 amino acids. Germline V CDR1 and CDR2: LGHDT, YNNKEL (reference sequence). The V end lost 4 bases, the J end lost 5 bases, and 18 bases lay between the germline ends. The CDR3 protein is CASSPRGGAMNEQYF. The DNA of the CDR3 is TGTGCCAGCAGCCCCAGAGGGGGGGCGATGAACGAGCAGTACTTC.

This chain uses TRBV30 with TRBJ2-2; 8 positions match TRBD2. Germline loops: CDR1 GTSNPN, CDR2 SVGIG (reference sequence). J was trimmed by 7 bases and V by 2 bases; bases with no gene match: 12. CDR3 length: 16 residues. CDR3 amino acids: CAWSRGGLEGYGELFF. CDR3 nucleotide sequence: TGTGCCTGGAGTCGGGGGGGACTAGAGGGATACGGGGAGCTGTTTTTT.